This passage covers 32 T cell receptor beta chains from one sample sequenced in a study of blood T cell repertoires in COVID-19. This table comes from immunoSEQ multiplex PCR, and its TCRdb copy is limited to in-frame clones, with some not included. The sample has 250,000 or so clones; 84% are singletons. Sample: peripheral blood. The origin of the receptors is a man over 45 with acute or convalescent COVID-19.

CDR3 bases: TGTGCCAGCAGCGTGGACAGGGTAAGGTCTGACACTGAAGCTTTCTTT. Translated, it gives CASSVDRVRSDTEAFF. The V call is TRBV9, the J call TRBJ1-1; the match to TRBD1 covers 8 bases. Germline V CDR1 and CDR2: SGDLS, YYNGEE. This CDR3 spans 16 amino acids. Germline trimming cut 2 bases from V and 3 bases from J; bases unmatched to any gene: 9.

The gene calls are TRBV19 and TRBJ2-7, with TRBD1 matching 8 bases. The CDR3 length is 13 residues. CDR1 and CDR2 from the germline V gene are LNHDA and SQIVND (reference sequence). The junction had 2 bases not matched to a gene; V was cut back by 5 bases and J by 2 bases. This CDR3 reads CASSGGQAYEQYF. CDR3 coding DNA: TGTGCCAGTAGTGGGGGACAGGCCTACGAGCAGTACTTC.

The chain uses TRBV24-1 and TRBJ1-1; D possibly corresponds to TRBD1 (5 bases). Trimming pared 8 bases from V and 2 bases from J, leaving 11 bases between. This CDR3 has 13 residues. The germline V gene encodes CDR1 KGHDR and CDR2 SFDVKD. The DNA for the CDR3 is TGTGCCACCAAAGGTCAGGGAAACACTGAAGCTTTCTTT. It is translated as CATKGQGNTEAFF.

The chain carries TRBV29-1 and TRBJ2-3; the D gene is possibly TRBD1 (6 bases). CDR1 SQVTM and CDR2 ANQGSEA come from the germline V gene. This CDR3 spans 14 amino acids. With 7 bases removed from V and 1 base from J, the gap between germline ends came to 15 bases. The CDR3 DNA is TGCAGCGAAACCGGGGCAGGGGGCACAGATACGCAGTATTTT. Translated, it gives CSETGAGGTDTQYF.

The V call is TRBV7-9, the J call TRBJ2-3; 7 positions agree with TRBD1. Germline lookup yields CDR1 SEHNR and CDR2 FQNEAQ (reference sequence). V lost 6 bases and J lost 3; bases outside the gene matches: 12. The CDR3 is 16 amino acids. The CDR3 DNA is TGTGCCAGCAGACGACAGGGCCTGGTTGGGACAGATACGCAGTATTTT. This gives the protein CASRRQGLVGTDTQYF.

The V gene is TRBV7-2, the J gene TRBJ1-4; TRBD1 matches 7 bases. Per the germline V gene, CDR1 is SGHTA and CDR2 is FQGNSA. V gave up 1 base and J gave up 0 bases; unmatched junction bases: 8. This CDR3 has 18 residues. For the CDR3, the DNA is TGTGCCAGCAGCTTAGGACGGGACAGCACAGCAACTAATGAAAAACTGTTTTTT. As protein: CASSLGRDSTATNEKLFF.

J is TRBJ2-7 and V is TRBV11-3, with 7 bases lining up with TRBD2. Trimming cost V 1 base and J 2 bases; bases outside gene matches: 5. Germline CDR1 is SGHNT and CDR2 is YENEEA. The CDR3 covers 15 residues. The CDR3 DNA follows: TGTGCCAGCAGCTTAGTAGGGGAGGGACCCTACGAGCAGTACTTC. Translating it yields CASSLVGEGPYEQYF.

The chain recombines TRBV5-4 with TRBJ2-1, with D tentatively TRBD1 (5 bases). From germline, CDR1 is SGHNT and CDR2 YYREEE (reference sequence). CDR3 size: 16 residues. V was cut by 7 bases and J by 0 bases, with 17 bases left in between. The CDR3 protein is CASHAVGASSYNEQFF. The CDR3 nucleotides are TGTGCCAGCCACGCCGTTGGGGCCAGCTCCTACAATGAGCAGTTCTTC.

The chain combines TRBV6-5 with TRBJ1-1; D not certain. Germline V CDR1 and CDR2: MNHEY, SVGAGI. V was pared by 6 bases and J by 1 base, with 9 bases between. CDR3 size: 13 residues. The CDR3: CASRNQANTEAFF. The CDR3 DNA reads as TGTGCCAGCAGGAATCAGGCGAACACTGAAGCTTTCTTT.

The gene calls are TRBV10-3 and TRBJ2-7; 9 nucleotides agree with TRBD2. The CDR3 covers 16 residues. V dropped 2 bases and J dropped 1; count of bases not matched to a gene: 6. In germline, CDR1 is ENHRY, CDR2 SYGVKD. CDR3 loop: CAISESLAGISYEQYF. The CDR3 region has the DNA TGTGCCATCAGTGAGAGTCTAGCGGGGATATCCTACGAGCAGTACTTC.

The chain joins TRBV5-1 to TRBJ2-1; 9 nucleotides line up with TRBD1. CDR3 size: 15 residues. V lost 4 bases and J lost 7; bases outside the gene matches: 9. The V gene's germline CDR1 is SGHRS and CDR2 YFSETQ. The CDR3 region is CASSRTGEALNEQFF. The CDR3 DNA is TGCGCCAGCAGCCGGACAGGGGAGGCTCTGAATGAGCAGTTCTTC.

The chain carries TRBV27 and TRBJ2-2; D is perhaps TRBD2 (5 bases). V was cut by 5 bases and J by 4 bases, with 11 bases left in between. Per germline, CDR1 MNHEY and CDR2 SMNVEV (reference sequence). The CDR3 spans 14 residues. CDR3 sequence (DNA): TGTGCCAGCAGTCGCACTAGATCCACCGGGGAGCTGTTTTTT. Protein: CASSRTRSTGELFF.

The rearrangement uses TRBV5-1 and TRBJ1-1; D gene uncertain. This CDR3 is 12 amino acids long. The germline V and J ends were trimmed by 1 base and 6 bases, with 7 bases remaining between them. Germline V lookup: CDR1 SGHRS, CDR2 YFSETQ. This chain's CDR3 is CASSLQRAEAFF. The CDR3, as DNA: TGCGCCAGCAGCTTGCAACGGGCTGAAGCTTTCTTT. The entire variable domain, with the rest obtained from reference TRBV5-1 and TRBJ1-1, is as follows: KAGVTQTPRYLIKTRGQQVTLSCSPISGHRSVSWYQQTPGQGLQFLFEYFSETQRNKGNFPGRFSGRQFSNSRSEMNVSTLELGDSALYLCASSLQRAEAFFGQGTRLTVV.

CDR3 in DNA: TGTGCCAGCAGTCCCTACCGGGACAGGGGTGTCACTGAAGCTTTCTTT. This encodes CASSPYRDRGVTEAFF. The rearrangement links TRBV27 to TRBJ1-1; TRBD1 aligns across 10 bases. With 5 bases clipped from V and 4 bases from J, the junction kept 10 bases outside the gene matches. There are 16 residues in the CDR3. The germline gives CDR1 MNHEY, CDR2 SMNVEV (reference sequence).

CDR3 sequence (DNA): TGCGCCAGCAGCAACCCGGCCCAACTATGGGGCTACACCTTC. Its translation: CASSNPAQLWGYTF. This rearrangement joins TRBV5-1 to TRBJ1-2; no clear D. The CDR3 totals 14 residues. V was cut by 4 bases and J by 8 bases, with 18 bases left in between. The germline gives CDR1 SGHRS, CDR2 YFSETQ.

The V and J genes are TRBV18 and TRBJ2-3; D possibly corresponds to TRBD1 (6 bases). The CDR3 loop spans 15 amino acids. V was clipped by 3 bases and J by 3 bases, with 13 bases between them. Germline V gives CDR1 KGHSH, CDR2 LQKENI. The DNA for the CDR3 is TGTGCCAGCTCACCCAGTCAGGGGCAGACAGATACGCAGTATTTT. This gives the protein CASSPSQGQTDTQYF.

The chain joins TRBV6-5 to TRBJ1-1, with 7 positions matching TRBD1. There are 13 residues in the CDR3. V dropped 7 bases and J dropped 1; count of bases not matched to a gene: 3. Germline V CDR1 and CDR2: MNHEY, SVGAGI. CDR3 sequence: CASINRGNTEAFF. CDR3 DNA: TGTGCCAGCATAAACAGGGGGAACACTGAAGCTTTCTTT.

The chain recombines TRBV28 with TRBJ1-5; 8 bases fit TRBD1. CDR1 MDHEN and CDR2 SYDVKM come from the germline V gene. The CDR3 consists of 17 residues. After removal of 3 bases from V and 3 bases from J, the junction contained 10 bases not matched to a gene. CDR3 coding DNA: TGTGCCAGCAGTTTCGTAACAGGGGGAAACCTCAATCAGCCCCAGCATTTT. Protein product: CASSFVTGGNLNQPQHF.

This clone has more than one count but fewer than ten. The chain uses TRBV9 and TRBJ2-6; D might be TRBD2 (5 bases). The CDR3 sequence is 15 residues long. V shed 0 bases and J shed 3 bases, with 7 bases lying between them. Germline V gene sequence: CDR1 SGDLS, CDR2 YYNGEE. Here the CDR3 reads CASSVVGVGANVLTF. The CDR3 coding sequence is TGTGCCAGCAGCGTAGTGGGAGTTGGGGCCAACGTCCTGACTTTC.

The V and J genes are TRBV11-2 and TRBJ2-7, with TRBD1 identical over 8 bases. The CDR3 is 18 amino acids. Germline CDR1 reads SGHAT; CDR2 reads FQNNGV. Unmatched junction bases numbered 16, after V lost 3 bases and J lost 3 bases. The CDR3 DNA reads as TGTGCCAGCAGCTTCACCACCGGGACAGGAGTCACGGACTACGAGCAGTACTTC. Translation gives CASSFTTGTGVTDYEQYF.

This chain connects TRBV18 to TRBJ2-2; 8 bases match TRBD1. Germline CDR1 reads KGHSH; CDR2 reads LQKENI. The CDR3 totals 17 residues. Trimming at V came to 6 bases and at J to 4 bases, leaving 13 bases not matched to a gene. This chain's CDR3 is CASSEASGTGGTGELFF. CDR3 in DNA: TGTGCCAGCTCTGAGGCCTCCGGGACAGGCGGCACCGGGGAGCTGTTTTTT.

V gene TRBV5-6 combines with J gene TRBJ2-7; 8 bases match TRBD1. The CDR3 extends over 14 amino acids. The germline V gene encodes CDR1 SGHDT and CDR2 YYEEEE. J gave up 2 bases and V 5 bases, and 6 bases lay outside the gene matches. In nucleotides, the CDR3 is TGTGCCAGCAGTTTAGACAGGGGTGCCTACGAGCAGTACTTC. It specifies CASSLDRGAYEQYF.

The rearrangement links TRBV10-3 to TRBJ1-6; possible D gene TRBD1, 6 bases. CDR3 length equals 16 residues. V was pared by 4 bases and J by 7 bases, with 17 bases between. CDR1 ENHRY and CDR2 SYGVKD come from the germline V gene. The CDR3 region has the DNA TGTGCCATCAGTGTATCCTTGGCAGGGGAGAATTCACCCCTCCACTTT. Protein sequence: CAISVSLAGENSPLHF.

This rearrangement joins TRBV11-2 to TRBJ2-7; 8 bases match TRBD2. Germline loops: CDR1 SGHAT, CDR2 FQNNGV. The CDR3 runs to 15 residues. The V gene end was trimmed by 4 bases and the J gene end by 6 bases; junction bases not matched to a gene: 11. In DNA form, the CDR3 reads TGTGCCAGCAGCTATTTTGGCGCGGGAGGTCTCGAGCAGTACTTC. Translation: CASSYFGAGGLEQYF.

V is TRBV30 and J is TRBJ2-5; TRBD2 matches at 13 bases. Germline V CDR1 and CDR2: GTSNPN, SVGIG (reference sequence). The V segment lost 1 base and the J segment 1 base; nucleotides outside the gene matches: 3. The CDR3 runs to 16 residues. The CDR3 sequence: CAWSGLAGGGQETQYF. CDR3 in DNA: TGTGCCTGGAGTGGACTAGCGGGAGGTGGCCAAGAGACCCAGTACTTC.

This chain connects TRBV30 to TRBJ1-4; D is perhaps TRBD1 (6 bases). The CDR3 is made up of 13 amino acids. Germline CDR1 GTSNPN, CDR2 SVGIG (reference sequence). V was trimmed by 4 bases and J by 4 bases, leaving 10 bases between them. The CDR3 protein is CAWNPGDNEKLFF. DNA of the CDR3: TGTGCCTGGAATCCAGGGGATAATGAAAAACTGTTTTTT.

V is TRBV6-5 and J is TRBJ2-4; no firm D call. V was trimmed by 2 bases and J by 0 bases, leaving 8 bases between them. This CDR3 comprises 15 residues. Looked up from germline, CDR1 is MNHEY and CDR2 is SVGAGI. The CDR3 spells CASSYIPLAKNIQYF. The DNA of the CDR3 is TGTGCCAGCAGTTACATCCCCCTAGCCAAAAACATTCAGTACTTC.

The gene calls are TRBV3-1 (or the pseudogene TRBV3-2) and TRBJ2-2; possibly TRBD2 for D (5 bases). Germline CDR1 reads LGHDT; CDR2 reads YNNKEL (reference sequence). Trimming took 2 bases from V and 7 from J, leaving 14 bases between them. This CDR3 has 15 residues. CDR3 coding DNA: TGTGCCAGCAGCCAATGGGCTCACGGGGTCGGGGAGCTGTTTTTT. Translated, it gives CASSQWAHGVGELFF.

This chain links TRBV6-4 with TRBJ2-1; perhaps TRBD2 as D (6 bases). This CDR3 contains 15 residues. Trimming shortened V by 5 bases and J by 7 bases, and 18 bases separated the two germline ends. Germline V gives CDR1 MRHNA, CDR2 SNTAGT. The CDR3 region is CASSTFSGSRNEQFF. CDR3 nucleotides: TGTGCCAGCAGTACGTTTAGCGGCTCAAGGAATGAGCAGTTCTTC.

The chain is built from TRBV30 and TRBJ1-2; D unclear. This CDR3 is built from 13 residues. Germline assignment: CDR1 GTSNPN and CDR2 SVGIG (reference sequence). Trimming left V 0 bases short and J 5 bases short, with 10 bases between. In nucleotides, the CDR3 is TGTGCCTGGAGTGTACGGCGGGATTATGGCTACACCTTC. It is translated as CAWSVRRDYGYTF.

This chain uses TRBV6-5 with TRBJ1-1, with 8 bases matching TRBD1. The CDR3 has 13 residues. With 7 bases clipped from V and 4 bases from J, the junction kept 5 bases outside the gene matches. Germline-derived CDR1 and CDR2 are MNHEY and SVGAGI. CDR3 coding DNA: TGTGCCAGCATTACAGGGGGTTCCACTGAAGCTTTCTTT. The encoded protein is CASITGGSTEAFF.

The chain joins TRBV7-8 to TRBJ2-2, with D maybe TRBD2 (5 bases). V shed 2 bases and J shed 8 bases, with 12 bases lying between them. The CDR3 is 14 amino acids. Germline V lookup: CDR1 SGHVS, CDR2 FQNEAQ. This chain's CDR3 is CASSLSGISGELFF. The CDR3 bases are TGTGCCAGCAGCTTATCCGGGATATCAGGGGAGCTGTTTTTT. The full variable domain, rest sourced from reference TRBV7-8 and TRBJ2-2, is GAGVSQSPRYKVAKRGQDVALRCDPISGHVSLFWYQQALGQGPEFLTYFQNEAQLDKSGLPSDRFFAERPEGSVSTLKIQRTQQEDSAVYLCASSLSGISGELFFGEGSRLTVL.